This TCR beta chain was profiled in a study of cytomegalovirus exposure and HLA in healthy donors. V was clipped by 1 base and J by 2 bases; unmatched bases: 1. The CDR3 is made up of 14 amino acids. The germline gives CDR1 LGHNA, CDR2 YNFKEQ. Primers for the PCR totalled 60 Vbeta and 13 Jbeta. The table came from immunoSEQ multiplex PCR; TCRdb's copy has only in-frame clones and leaves some out. The sample holds over 150,000 clones, 70% to 90% seen once. Material: PBMCs. This chain uses TRBV4-2 with TRBJ2-5, with 7 bases aligning to TRBD1. The clonotype originates from a woman between 25 and 40 years old in good health and CMV-seronegative. CDR3 amino acids: CASSQVGQQETQYF. CDR3 nucleotide sequence: TGTGCCAGCAGCCAAGTGGGACAGCAAGAGACCCAGTACTTC.